These 8 T cell receptor beta chains were all obtained from the same sample, sequenced in a study of immune characterization of retroperitoneal liposarcoma. TCRdb fed the PCR reads into MiXCR, producing one record per CDR3 protein. In the table there are under 1,500 distinct CDR3 sequences, approximately 42% of which are singletons. Sequenced input: tumor tissue. These receptors all stem from a male donor with retroperitoneal liposarcoma.

This clonotype was seen only once. The V call is TRBV11-2, the J call TRBJ2-3, with D unresolved. Germline V gene sequence: CDR1 SGHAT, CDR2 FQNNGV. The V end lost 2 bases, the J end lost 3 bases, and 3 bases lay between the germline ends. This CDR3 is 12 amino acids long. CDR3 in amino acids: CASSLPTDTQYF. The CDR3, as DNA: TGTGCCAGCAGCTTACCAACAGATACGCAGTATTTT.

The chain combines TRBV7-2 with TRBJ2-1; 7 bases map to TRBD2. The tail of the sequence fits TRBJ2-4 better, so the J call may be wrong. Germline V CDR1 and CDR2: SGHTA, FQGNSA. The CDR3 has 16 residues. Written as DNA, the CDR3 is TGTGCCAGCAGCTTGTCTGCGGGAGTTACCAAAAACATTCAGTACTTC. Translation: CASSLSAGVTKNIQYF.

This clonotype appeared a few times. The chain recombines TRBV27 with TRBJ2-1, with 12 bases matching TRBD2. CDR3 size: 21 residues. The V gene's germline CDR1 is MNHEY and CDR2 SMNVEV (reference sequence). The ends lost 1 base at V and 0 bases at J; junction bases unmatched: 13. CDR3 nucleotides: TGTGCCAGCAGTTTATGGTCTAGCGGGAGGGCTCGTGTAAGCTCCTACAATGAGCAGTTCTTC. Translating gives CASSLWSSGRARVSSYNEQFF.

The chain recombines TRBV7-6 with TRBJ2-3; the D gene is possibly TRBD1 (5 bases). The germline gives CDR1 SGHVS, CDR2 FNYEAQ. V was trimmed by 3 bases and J by 0 bases, leaving 13 bases between them. The length of the CDR3 is 16 residues. The CDR3 protein is CASSLGPAVSTDTQYF. Written as DNA, the CDR3 is TGTGCCAGCAGCTTGGGGCCGGCAGTCAGCACAGATACGCAGTATTTT.

The chain combines TRBV6-8 with TRBJ2-1; D is perhaps TRBD2 (7 bases). This CDR3 contains 16 residues. Germline V gene lookup returns CDR1 MNHGY and CDR2 SAAAGT. V was cut by 7 bases and J by 4 bases, with 20 bases left in between. This CDR3 reads CASTRGSSGGYNEQFF. For the CDR3, the DNA is TGTGCCAGCACAAGGGGGTCTAGCGGAGGGTACAATGAGCAGTTCTTC.

This clonotype has only a few counts. The chain is built from TRBV7-3 and TRBJ2-1; D possibly uses TRBD1 or TRBD2 (5 bases each). The CDR3 has 15 amino acids. The V and J ends lost 5 bases and 4 bases respectively, with 15 bases between them. CDR1 and CDR2 from the germline V gene are SGHTA and FQGTGA. In nucleotides, the CDR3 is TGTGCCAGCAGCGATACCGGGACCCTATACAATGAGCAGTTCTTC. Protein product: CASSDTGTLYNEQFF.

This clonotype has only a few counts. The chain uses TRBV6-1 and TRBJ2-3; 7 nucleotides agree with TRBD1. V gave up 5 bases and J gave up 4 bases; unmatched junction bases: 9. Germline V gene data show CDR1 as MNHNS and CDR2 as SASEGT. The length of the CDR3 is 15 residues. The CDR3: CASSSEDRESDTQYF. The CDR3 region has the DNA TGTGCCAGCAGTTCCGAAGACAGGGAATCAGATACGCAGTATTTT.

This clonotype was seen a handful of times. The chain employs TRBV25-1 and TRBJ2-5; D perhaps matches TRBD2 (6 bases). The J call may not be correct, given that the DNA end is closer to TRBJ2-1. Germline loops: CDR1 MGHDK, CDR2 SYGVNS. This CDR3 has 15 residues. The CDR3 spells CASSSGTSLNNEQFF. The CDR3 nucleotides read TGTGCCAGCAGTTCCGGGACTTCCCTAAACAATGAGCAGTTCTTC.